Shown below are 29 T cell receptor beta chains from a single sample sequenced in a study of radiotherapy plus CTLA-4 blockade in lung cancer. Libraries were prepared by immunoSEQ multiplex PCR; TCRdb keeps only in-frame clonotypes and omits some of them. The sample contains roughly 50,000 clones, about 88% of which appear only once. The sample in question was peripheral blood, obtained from a patient treated with radiotherapy plus ipilimumab. All receptors derive from a human donor with non-small cell lung cancer whose response to radiotherapy plus ipilimumab could not be evaluated.

V and J are TRBV19 and TRBJ2-1, with 13 bases that match TRBD2. The CDR3 runs 18 residues. V trimming: 5 bases; J trimming: 4 bases; junction bases outside the gene matches: 11. The germline V gene has CDR1 LNHDA and CDR2 SQIVND (reference sequence). As DNA, the CDR3 is TGTGCCAGTAGTCCCCTCTGGACTAGCGGGAGTCTTTACAATGAGCAGTTCTTC. Translating it yields CASSPLWTSGSLYNEQFF.

This clone was counted a few times. The CDR3 bases are TGTGCCAGCAGAGGCGGGACTTACGAGCAGTACTTC. As protein: CASRGGTYEQYF. The rearrangement uses TRBV11-2 and TRBJ2-7; TRBD2 might be the D (6 bases). The CDR3 contains 12 residues. The V gene's germline CDR1 is SGHAT and CDR2 FQNNGV. With 6 bases removed from V and 4 bases from J, the gap between germline ends came to 10 bases. Looking up the rest from reference TRBV11-2 and TRBJ2-7 gives the full variable domain: EAGVAQSPRYKIIEKRQSVAFWCNPISGHATLYWYQQILGQGPKLLIQFQNNGVVDDSQLPKDRFSAERLKGVDSTLKIQPAKLEDSAVYLCASRGGTYEQYFGPGTRLTVT.

The chain couples TRBV7-9 to TRBJ1-5; 12 bases agree with TRBD1. Germline CDR1 and CDR2: SEHNR and FQNEAQ (reference sequence). The CDR3 loop spans 16 amino acids. The J segment lost 7 bases and the V segment lost 5 bases, leaving 9 bases of the junction unmatched. The CDR3 spells CASSPGTGGAQQPQHF. CDR3 bases: TGTGCCAGCAGCCCCGGGACAGGGGGCGCGCAGCAGCCCCAGCATTTT.

The J gene is TRBJ2-4, the V gene TRBV28, with 8 bases fitting TRBD2. Germline V gene data show CDR1 as MDHEN and CDR2 as SYDVKM. J was trimmed by 1 base and V by 2 bases; bases with no gene match: 4. The CDR3 is made up of 16 amino acids. The CDR3 DNA reads as TGTGCCAGCAGTTTAAGGGGACTAGGGGCCAAAAACATTCAGTACTTC. Its protein product is CASSLRGLGAKNIQYF.

The genes are TRBV27 and TRBJ1-5, with 9 positions matching TRBD1. CDR1 and CDR2 (germline): MNHEY, SMNVEV (reference sequence). The CDR3 consists of 14 residues. V dropped 5 bases and J dropped 9; count of bases not matched to a gene: 8. In nucleotides, the CDR3 is TGTGCCAGCAGTGAGAGACAGGGGGGAAGGCCCCAGCATTTT. This sequence encodes CASSERQGGRPQHF.

The chain has TRBV5-1 and TRBJ2-2; 7 bases line up with TRBD1. J was trimmed by 1 base and V by 3 bases; bases with no gene match: 9. This CDR3 has 17 residues. Per the germline V gene, CDR1 is SGHRS and CDR2 is YFSETQ. The CDR3 region is CASSWVTGLLNTGELFF. CDR3 bases: TGCGCCAGCAGCTGGGTGACAGGGCTCCTGAACACCGGGGAGCTGTTTTTT.

The rearrangement uses TRBV6-1 and TRBJ1-5, with D unresolved. Trimming pared 4 bases from V and 0 bases from J, leaving 10 bases between. The V gene's germline CDR1 is MNHNS and CDR2 SASEGT. This CDR3 comprises 15 residues. The CDR3 sequence is CASSVNILSNQPQHF. CDR3 DNA sequence: TGTGCCAGCAGTGTTAATATTCTTAGCAATCAGCCCCAGCATTTT.

The V and J genes are TRBV7-2 and TRBJ1-2; 8 bases match TRBD1. The CDR3 has 16 amino acids. Germline loops: CDR1 SGHTA, CDR2 FQGNSA. Trimming at V came to 3 bases and at J to 2 bases, leaving 8 bases not matched to a gene. CDR3 nucleotide sequence: TGTGCCAGCAGCTTTTATACAGGGGGACTAAACTATGGCTACACCTTC. Translated: CASSFYTGGLNYGYTF.

This sequence joins TRBV11-2 and TRBJ2-5; a weak D match, TRBD1 (6 bases). The CDR3 length is 16 residues. The V gene's germline CDR1 is SGHAT and CDR2 FQNNGV. Between the trimmed V and J ends, which lost 5 bases and 5 bases, there was a span of 21 bases. The CDR3 spells CASSPGRAGVWETQYF. The CDR3 nucleotides are TGTGCCAGCAGCCCCGGTCGGGCAGGGGTATGGGAGACCCAGTACTTC.

V and J are TRBV2 and TRBJ1-1, with TRBD1 as a possible D gene (5 bases). V was trimmed by 6 bases and J by 1 base, leaving 9 bases between them. There are 13 residues in the CDR3. Germline V gene sequence: CDR1 SNHLY, CDR2 FYNNEI. CDR3 bases: TGTGCCAGCAGAGCCGACAGGAACACTGAAGCTTTCTTT. Protein product: CASRADRNTEAFF.

This clone was seen a single time. V is TRBV5-1 and J is TRBJ2-5; 10 positions agree with TRBD1. The CDR3 has 16 amino acids. V lost 4 bases to trimming and J lost 0 bases; unmatched junction nucleotides: 6. Germline loops: CDR1 SGHRS, CDR2 YFSETQ. The CDR3 nucleotides read TGCGCCAGCAGCGCGACAGGGGGCGCCCACCAAGAGACCCAGTACTTC. Protein: CASSATGGAHQETQYF.

The chain employs TRBV6-1 and TRBJ1-6; D may be TRBD1 (6 bases). The germline CDR1 and CDR2 sequences are MNHNS and SASEGT. Trimming stripped 7 bases from V and 5 bases from J, with 12 bases between. This CDR3 is built from 14 residues. CDR3 residues: CASTQGSHNSPLHF. DNA of the CDR3: TGTGCCAGCACCCAGGGGAGTCATAATTCACCCCTCCACTTT.

V and J are TRBV2 and TRBJ2-5, with a tentative D call TRBD2 (6 bases). The CDR3 consists of 13 residues. Trimming stripped 3 bases from V and 5 bases from J, with 10 bases between. Germline V gene lookup returns CDR1 SNHLY and CDR2 FYNNEI. CDR3 region: CASSERLEETQYF. The CDR3 bases are TGTGCCAGCAGTGAGCGACTAGAGGAGACCCAGTACTTC.

V is TRBV19 and J is TRBJ1-5, with a weak D call TRBD1 (6 bases). Trimming took off 6 bases at V and 4 bases at J, with 13 bases between the two ends. Germline CDR1 LNHDA, CDR2 SQIVND (reference sequence). This CDR3 has 14 residues. The CDR3 sequence: CASRYTGPNQPQHF. The DNA for the CDR3 is TGTGCCAGTAGATACACAGGGCCGAATCAGCCCCAGCATTTT. Complete variable domain (other parts from reference TRBV19 and TRBJ1-5): DGGITQSPKYLFRKEGQNVTLSCEQNLNHDAMYWYRQDPGQGLRLIYYSQIVNDFQKGDIAEGYSVSREKKESFPLTVTSAQKNPTAFYLCASRYTGPNQPQHFGDGTRLSIL.

This chain links TRBV7-6 with TRBJ1-3; D may be TRBD1 (6 bases). Germline V gives CDR1 SGHVS, CDR2 FNYEAQ. V was cut by 3 bases and J by 1 base, with 7 bases left in between. This CDR3 contains 14 residues. The CDR3 nucleotides are TGTGCCAGCAGCTTGACAGGTTCTGGAAACACCATATATTTT. Translating gives CASSLTGSGNTIYF.

This clone was seen a few times. The chain employs TRBV5-4 and TRBJ1-2; tentatively, D is TRBD1 (6 bases). V was clipped by 5 bases and J by 5 bases, with 7 bases between them. CDR1 SGHNT and CDR2 YYREEE come from the germline V gene (reference sequence). This CDR3 has 11 residues. CDR3 nucleotides: TGTGCCAGCAGTACAGGGTATGGCTACACCTTC. Translated: CASSTGYGYTF.

The chain is built from TRBV5-1 and TRBJ2-5, with TRBD1 matching over 8 bases. This CDR3 is built from 14 residues. Germline V gives CDR1 SGHRS, CDR2 YFSETQ. With 4 bases clipped from V and 4 bases from J, the junction kept 6 bases outside the gene matches. The CDR3 is CASSTGQALETQYF. The CDR3 DNA sequence: TGCGCCAGCAGCACGGGACAGGCTCTAGAGACCCAGTACTTC.

This clone was recorded only once. A junction boundary mismatches the germline segment, possibly from a read error. The V call is TRBV10-2, the J call TRBJ2-5, with 10 positions matching TRBD2. This CDR3 region has 20 residues. Germline CDR1 is WSHSY and CDR2 is SAAADI. The CDR3 is CASSASPGAISGGSQEAQYF. The CDR3 DNA follows: TGCGCCAGCAGTGCCTCACCAGGGGCGATTAGCGGGGGGTCCCAAGAGGCCCAGTACTTC.

The rearrangement joins TRBV9 to TRBJ2-5, with TRBD1 matching 7 bases. The V segment lost 2 bases and the J segment 1 base; nucleotides outside the gene matches: 5. Germline CDR1 SGDLS, CDR2 YYNGEE. The CDR3 extends over 15 amino acids. The CDR3 nucleotides read TGTGCCAGCAGCGTGGGTGGGACAGCCCAAGAGACCCAGTACTTC. Its protein product is CASSVGGTAQETQYF. The complete variable domain, with remaining parts taken from reference TRBV9 and TRBJ2-5, reads DSGVTQTPKHLITATGQRVTLRCSPRSGDLSVYWYQQSLDQGLQFLIQYYNGEERAKGNILERFSAQQFPDLHSELNLSSLELGDSALYFCASSVGGTAQETQYFGPGTRLLVL.

The chain links TRBV7-7 to TRBJ2-3; TRBD2 agrees at 11 bases. Germline CDR1 is SSHAT and CDR2 is FNYEAQ (reference sequence). The CDR3 spans 16 residues. With V trimmed by 1 base and J by 2 bases, 2 bases remained unmatched. CDR3 bases: TGTGCCAGCAGCTTAGGACTAGCGGGGACCACAGATACGCAGTATTTT. As protein: CASSLGLAGTTDTQYF.

This clone was counted a single time. This chain uses TRBV10-1 with TRBJ2-6; D not resolved. CDR1 and CDR2 from the germline V gene are WNHNN and SYGVQD (reference sequence). This CDR3 region has 14 residues. Trimming removed 4 bases from V and 6 bases from J, with 10 bases in between. The CDR3, as DNA: TGCGCCAGCAGTGCCTCCCGGGTGGCCAACGTCCTGACTTTC. Amino acids: CASSASRVANVLTF.

The CDR3 nucleotides are TGTGCCAGCAGGTCTAGCTTCCACGAGACCCAGTACTTC. Amino acid sequence: CASRSSFHETQYF. J is TRBJ2-5 and V is TRBV7-2; maybe TRBD2 (5 bases). This CDR3 contains 13 residues. Trimming pared 6 bases from V and 5 bases from J, leaving 13 bases between. From germline, CDR1 is SGHTA and CDR2 FQGNSA.

V usage is TRBV9 and J usage is TRBJ2-1, with 10 positions matching TRBD2. With 6 bases clipped from V and 1 base from J, the junction kept 4 bases outside the gene matches. CDR1 and CDR2 (germline): SGDLS, YYNGEE. The CDR3 covers 15 residues. The CDR3: CASTLSGGSYNEQFF. The CDR3 region has the DNA TGTGCCAGCACCCTTAGCGGGGGGTCCTACAATGAGCAGTTCTTC.

The CDR3 here is CASSLRAGGDYGYTF. The DNA of the CDR3 is TGTGCCAGCAGCTTGAGGGCAGGAGGTGACTATGGCTACACCTTC. The J gene is TRBJ1-2, the V gene TRBV5-4; D gene uncertain. The germline V gene encodes CDR1 SGHNT and CDR2 YYREEE (reference sequence). The CDR3 consists of 15 residues. The germline V and J ends were trimmed by 1 base and 3 bases, with 13 bases remaining between them.

The V call is TRBV19, the J call TRBJ2-1, with D possibly being TRBD2 (5 bases). CDR1 and CDR2 from the germline V gene are LNHDA and SQIVND (reference sequence). This CDR3 has 16 amino acids. Trimming removed 4 bases at V and 5 bases at J, with 18 bases between. The chain's CDR3 is CASSTARARRNNEQFF. The CDR3 region has the DNA TGTGCCAGTAGTACGGCGAGGGCCCGTCGCAACAATGAGCAGTTCTTC.

V usage is TRBV9 and J usage is TRBJ1-1; the D gene is possibly TRBD1 (5 bases). V lost 0 bases, J lost 3 bases, and 18 bases lay in between. The CDR3 runs 17 residues. Germline V gene lookup returns CDR1 SGDLS and CDR2 YYNGEE. CDR3 nucleotides: TGTGCCAGCAGCGTAGGATTAGATGGGAGGGGTGACACTGAAGCTTTCTTT. It encodes CASSVGLDGRGDTEAFF. The whole variable domain, filled in from reference TRBV9 and TRBJ1-1, reads DSGVTQTPKHLITATGQRVTLRCSPRSGDLSVYWYQQSLDQGLQFLIQYYNGEERAKGNILERFSAQQFPDLHSELNLSSLELGDSALYFCASSVGLDGRGDTEAFFGQGTRLTVV.

This clone was observed a single time. V is TRBV28 and J is TRBJ2-2; 7 bases are a match to TRBD2. V gave up 6 bases and J gave up 6 bases; unmatched junction bases: 7. The CDR3 spans 14 residues. Germline V lookup: CDR1 MDHEN, CDR2 SYDVKM. The CDR3 DNA sequence: TGTGCCAGCAGATCCGGGACTAAGGCCGGGGAGCTGTTTTTT. It codes for CASRSGTKAGELFF.

The chain uses TRBV11-2 and TRBJ2-7, with D maybe TRBD2 (6 bases). Germline CDR1 SGHAT, CDR2 FQNNGV. The V end lost 5 bases, the J end lost 7 bases, and 18 bases lay between the germline ends. This CDR3 has 14 amino acids. CDR3 sequence: CASSGGTPAGEQYF. CDR3 bases: TGTGCCAGCAGCGGGGGGACCCCCGCAGGGGAGCAGTACTTC.

J is TRBJ2-1 and V is TRBV13; 9 bases are shared with TRBD2. V lost 5 bases and J lost 4; bases outside the gene matches: 12. Looked up from germline, CDR1 is PRHDT and CDR2 is FYEKMQ (reference sequence). The CDR3 loop spans 17 amino acids. The CDR3 spells CASSPPNSGRGYNEQFF. DNA for the CDR3: TGTGCCAGCAGCCCCCCTAATAGCGGGAGAGGTTACAATGAGCAGTTCTTC.